Described below is a single T cell receptor (beta chain) sequence and its context. The record originates from a study of neurological immune-mediated disorders. V lost 5 bases and J lost 7; bases outside the gene matches: 3. The CDR3 covers 14 residues. Per the germline V gene, CDR1 is LNHDA and CDR2 is SQIVND (reference sequence). Documented time point: longitudinal time-point 3. Each TCR transcript was tagged with a 10-nucleotide random UMI during 5'RACE. Every sequencing run returned over 200 million TCR-beta sequences, which were derived from 15-18 subjects. TCRdb reprocessed the 5' RACE reads via MiXCR and lists one record per CDR3 protein. The data hold around 100,000 distinct CDR3 sequences, with roughly a tenth observed a single time.

The genes are TRBV19 and TRBJ2-1, with 12 bases fitting TRBD2. The clonotype originates from a female donor with HTLV-1-associated myelopathy (HAM/TSP). Sequencing used PBMCs. The CDR3 DNA sequence: TGTGCCAGTAGTCCGGGACTAGCGGGTAATGAGCAGTTCTTC. Translating it yields CASSPGLAGNEQFF.